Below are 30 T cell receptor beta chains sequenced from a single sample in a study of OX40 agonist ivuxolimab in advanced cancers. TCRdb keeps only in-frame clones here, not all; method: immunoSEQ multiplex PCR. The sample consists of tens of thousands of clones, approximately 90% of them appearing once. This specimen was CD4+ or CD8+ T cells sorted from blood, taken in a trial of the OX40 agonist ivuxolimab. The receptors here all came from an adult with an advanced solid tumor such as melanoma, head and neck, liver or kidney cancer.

In DNA, the CDR3 is TGTGCCTGGAGGCCACAGGGCCGCTATGGCTACACCTTC. It is translated as CAWRPQGRYGYTF. This rearrangement joins TRBV30 to TRBJ1-2, with a possible D match to TRBD1 (6 bases). Trimming stripped 3 bases from V and 4 bases from J, with 12 bases between. The length of the CDR3 is 13 residues. Germline-derived CDR1 and CDR2 are GTSNPN and SVGIG (reference sequence).

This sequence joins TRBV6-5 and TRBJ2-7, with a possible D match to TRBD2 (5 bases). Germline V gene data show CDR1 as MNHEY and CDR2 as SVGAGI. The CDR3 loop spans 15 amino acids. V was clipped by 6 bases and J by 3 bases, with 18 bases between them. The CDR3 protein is CASRGTDGDIYEQYF. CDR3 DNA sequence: TGTGCCAGCAGAGGTACGGACGGGGATATCTACGAGCAGTACTTC.

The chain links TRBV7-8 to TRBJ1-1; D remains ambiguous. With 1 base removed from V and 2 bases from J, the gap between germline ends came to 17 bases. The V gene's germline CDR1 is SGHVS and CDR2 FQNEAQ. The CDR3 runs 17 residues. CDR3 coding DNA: TGTGCCAGCAGCTTAGTCTTCCTTCTGGAGGCAAACACTGAAGCTTTCTTT. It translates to CASSLVFLLEANTEAFF.

The chain's CDR3 is CAWSPGPGFNYGYTF. CDR3 in DNA: TGTGCCTGGAGTCCCGGGCCGGGGTTTAACTATGGCTACACCTTC. The gene calls are TRBV30 and TRBJ1-2; D call uncertain. Germline V gene data show CDR1 as GTSNPN and CDR2 as SVGIG (reference sequence). This CDR3 region has 15 residues. The V gene lost 2 bases and the J gene lost 1 base, with 14 bases spanning the gap.

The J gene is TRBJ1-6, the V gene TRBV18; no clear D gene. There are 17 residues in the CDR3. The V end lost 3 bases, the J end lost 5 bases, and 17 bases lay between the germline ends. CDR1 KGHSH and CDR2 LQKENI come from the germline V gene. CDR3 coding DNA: TGTGCCAGCTCACCGGGCTTTCATCACCTCGATAATTCACCCCTCCACTTT. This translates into CASSPGFHHLDNSPLHF.

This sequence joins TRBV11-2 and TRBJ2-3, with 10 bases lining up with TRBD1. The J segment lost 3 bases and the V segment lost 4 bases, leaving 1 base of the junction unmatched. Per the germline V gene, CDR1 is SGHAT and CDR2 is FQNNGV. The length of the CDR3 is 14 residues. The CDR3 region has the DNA TGTGCCAGCAGCTCGGGACAGGGGACAGATACGCAGTATTTT. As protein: CASSSGQGTDTQYF.

Here the CDR3 DNA reads TGTGCCAGCAGTGTGGACGGATCGGGTGGCTACACCTTC. Translated, it gives CASSVDGSGGYTF. V usage is TRBV6-1 and J usage is TRBJ1-2; the D is unclear. Germline V CDR1 and CDR2: MNHNS, SASEGT. V was clipped by 4 bases and J by 7 bases, with 13 bases between them. This CDR3 spans 13 amino acids.

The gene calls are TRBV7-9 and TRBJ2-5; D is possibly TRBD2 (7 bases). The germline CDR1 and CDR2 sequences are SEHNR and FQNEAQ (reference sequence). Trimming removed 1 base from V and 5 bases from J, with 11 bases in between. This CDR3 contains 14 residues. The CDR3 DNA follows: TGTGCCAGCAGCTTAGAGGGGGGGCTGGAGACCCAGTACTTC. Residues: CASSLEGGLETQYF.

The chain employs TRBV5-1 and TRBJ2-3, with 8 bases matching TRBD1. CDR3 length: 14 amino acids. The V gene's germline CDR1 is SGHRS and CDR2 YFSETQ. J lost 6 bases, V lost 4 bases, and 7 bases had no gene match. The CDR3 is CASSAGQAYDTQYF. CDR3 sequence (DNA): TGCGCCAGCAGCGCGGGACAGGCTTACGATACGCAGTATTTT.

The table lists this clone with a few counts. This chain's CDR3 is CASSSSNSGHYEQYF. The CDR3 nucleotides are TGTGCCAGCAGTTCAAGCAATTCGGGGCACTACGAGCAGTACTTC. The chain recombines TRBV27 with TRBJ2-7; TRBD1 or TRBD2 may be the D gene (5 bases each). The CDR3 has 15 amino acids. The germline CDR1 and CDR2 sequences are MNHEY and SMNVEV (reference sequence). V was pared by 4 bases and J by 3 bases, with 16 bases between.

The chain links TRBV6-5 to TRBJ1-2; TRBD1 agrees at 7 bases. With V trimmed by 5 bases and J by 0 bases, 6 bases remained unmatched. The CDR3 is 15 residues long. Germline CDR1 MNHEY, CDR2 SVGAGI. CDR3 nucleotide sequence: TGTGCCAGCAGTCGAGGGACAGCCGCTAACTATGGCTACACCTTC. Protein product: CASSRGTAANYGYTF.

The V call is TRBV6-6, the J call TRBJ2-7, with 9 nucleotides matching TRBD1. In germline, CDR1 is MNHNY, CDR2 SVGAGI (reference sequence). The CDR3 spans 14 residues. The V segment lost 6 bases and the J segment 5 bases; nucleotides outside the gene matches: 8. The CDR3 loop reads CASSRDRERHEQYF. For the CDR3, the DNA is TGTGCCAGCAGCCGGGACAGGGAGAGGCACGAGCAGTACTTC.

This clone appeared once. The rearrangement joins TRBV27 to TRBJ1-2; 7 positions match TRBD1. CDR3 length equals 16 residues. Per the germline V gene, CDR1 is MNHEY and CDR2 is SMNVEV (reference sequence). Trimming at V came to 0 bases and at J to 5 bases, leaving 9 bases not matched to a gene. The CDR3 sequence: CASSLSPDRTWYGYTF. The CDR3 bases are TGTGCCAGCAGTTTATCCCCGGACAGGACGTGGTATGGCTACACCTTC.

The CDR3 nucleotides read TGTGCCAGCAGTGAACAGCAGTACAATGAGCAGTTCTTC. Protein sequence: CASSEQQYNEQFF. This sequence joins TRBV6-1 and TRBJ2-1; D not resolved. The CDR3 is 13 residues long. The V end lost 2 bases, the J end lost 4 bases, and 6 bases lay between the germline ends. CDR1 and CDR2 (germline): MNHNS, SASEGT.

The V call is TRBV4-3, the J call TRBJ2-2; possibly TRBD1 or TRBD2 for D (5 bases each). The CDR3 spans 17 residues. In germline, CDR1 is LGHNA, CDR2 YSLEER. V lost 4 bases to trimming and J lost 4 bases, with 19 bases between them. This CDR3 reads CASSRGLVGDGTGELFF. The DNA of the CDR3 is TGCGCCAGCAGCCGAGGGCTTGTCGGGGACGGCACCGGGGAGCTGTTTTTT.

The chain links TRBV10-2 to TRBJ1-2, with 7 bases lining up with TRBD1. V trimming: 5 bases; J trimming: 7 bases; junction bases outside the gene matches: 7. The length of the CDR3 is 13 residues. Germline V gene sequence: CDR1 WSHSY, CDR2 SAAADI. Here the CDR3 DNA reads TGCGCCAGCAGTTTACTGGACAGGACTGGCTACACCTTC. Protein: CASSLLDRTGYTF.

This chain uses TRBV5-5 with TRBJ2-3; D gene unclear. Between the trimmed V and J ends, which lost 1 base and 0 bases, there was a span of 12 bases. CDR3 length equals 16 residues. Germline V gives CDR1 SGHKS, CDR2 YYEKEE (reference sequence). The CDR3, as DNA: TGTGCCAGCAGCTTGTCAGCAGATATTAGCACAGATACGCAGTATTTT. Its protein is CASSLSADISTDTQYF. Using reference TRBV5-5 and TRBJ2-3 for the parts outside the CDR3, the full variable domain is DAGVTQSPTHLIKTRGQQVTLRCSPISGHKSVSWYQQVLGQGPQFIFQYYEKEERGRGNFPDRFSARQFPNYSSELNVNALLLGDSALYLCASSLSADISTDTQYFGPGTRLTVL.

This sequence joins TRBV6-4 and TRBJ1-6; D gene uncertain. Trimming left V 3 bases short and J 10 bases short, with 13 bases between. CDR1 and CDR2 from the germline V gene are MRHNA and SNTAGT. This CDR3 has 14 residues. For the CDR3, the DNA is TGTGCCAGCAGTGAAGCCTCCGCAGGATCACCCCTCCACTTT. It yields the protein CASSEASAGSPLHF.

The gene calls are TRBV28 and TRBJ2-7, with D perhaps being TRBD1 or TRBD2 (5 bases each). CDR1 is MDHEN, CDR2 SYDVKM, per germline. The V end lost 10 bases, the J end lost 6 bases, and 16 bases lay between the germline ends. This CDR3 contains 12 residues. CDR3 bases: TGTGCCACATCGGGACCTCTCTTCGAGCAGTACTTC. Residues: CATSGPLFEQYF.

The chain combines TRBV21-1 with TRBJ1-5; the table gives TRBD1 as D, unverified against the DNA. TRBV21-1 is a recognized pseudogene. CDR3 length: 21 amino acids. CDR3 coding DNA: TGTGCCAGCAGCCAATCAGCAGGGGGACGGGAGATTGATGGGAGATATCAGCCCCAGCATTTT. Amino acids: CASSQSAGGREIDGRYQPQHF.

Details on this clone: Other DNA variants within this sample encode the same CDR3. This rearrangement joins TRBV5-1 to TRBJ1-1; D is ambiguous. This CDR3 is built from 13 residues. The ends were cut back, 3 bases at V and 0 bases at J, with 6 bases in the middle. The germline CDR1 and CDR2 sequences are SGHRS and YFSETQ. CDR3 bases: TGCGCCAGCAGCTACCGCTTGAACACTGAAGCTTTCTTT. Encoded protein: CASSYRLNTEAFF.

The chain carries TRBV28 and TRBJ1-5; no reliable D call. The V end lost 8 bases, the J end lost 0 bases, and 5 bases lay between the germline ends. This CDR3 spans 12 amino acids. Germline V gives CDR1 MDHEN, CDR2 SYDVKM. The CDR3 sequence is CASRDSNQPQHF. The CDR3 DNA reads TGTGCCAGCCGTGATAGCAATCAGCCCCAGCATTTT.

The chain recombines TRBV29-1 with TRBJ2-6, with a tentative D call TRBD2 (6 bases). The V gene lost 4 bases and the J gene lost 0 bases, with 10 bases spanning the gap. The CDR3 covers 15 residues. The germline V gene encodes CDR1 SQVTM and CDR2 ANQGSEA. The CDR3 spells CSVAGLDSGANVLTF. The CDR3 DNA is TGCAGCGTTGCGGGACTGGACTCTGGGGCCAACGTCCTGACTTTC.

CDR3 coding DNA: TGTGCCAGCAGGGGAATGGACGGCACGTATTCACCCCTCCACTTT. Translating it yields CASRGMDGTYSPLHF. This chain uses TRBV27 with TRBJ1-6; D is uncertain. The V gene lost 6 bases and the J gene lost 8 bases, with 17 bases spanning the gap. Germline V CDR1 and CDR2: MNHEY, SMNVEV (reference sequence). The CDR3 has 15 amino acids.

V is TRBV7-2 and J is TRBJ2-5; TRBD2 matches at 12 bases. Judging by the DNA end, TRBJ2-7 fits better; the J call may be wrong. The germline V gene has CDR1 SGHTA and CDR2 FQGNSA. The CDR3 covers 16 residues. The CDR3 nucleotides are TGTGCCAGCAGCTTAGCAACTAGCGGGGGGAACTACGAGCAGTACTTC. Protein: CASSLATSGGNYEQYF.

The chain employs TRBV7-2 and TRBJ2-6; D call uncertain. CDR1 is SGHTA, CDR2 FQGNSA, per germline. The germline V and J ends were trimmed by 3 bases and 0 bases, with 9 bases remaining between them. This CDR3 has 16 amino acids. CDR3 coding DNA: TGTGCCAGCAGCTTTAGCTCGGGCTCTGGGGCCAACGTCCTGACTTTC. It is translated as CASSFSSGSGANVLTF. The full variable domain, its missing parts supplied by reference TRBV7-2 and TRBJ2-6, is GAGVSQSPSNKVTEKGKDVELRCDPISGHTALYWYRQSLGQGLEFLIYFQGNSAPDKSGLPSDRFSAERTGGSVSTLTIQRTQQEDSAVYLCASSFSSGSGANVLTFGAGSRLTVL.

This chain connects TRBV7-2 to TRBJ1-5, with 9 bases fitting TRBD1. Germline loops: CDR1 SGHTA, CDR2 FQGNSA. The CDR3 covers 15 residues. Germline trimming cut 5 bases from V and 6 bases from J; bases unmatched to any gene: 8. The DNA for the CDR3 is TGTGCCAGCAGCCGCGACAGGGGGAACGGTCAGCCCCAGCATTTT. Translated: CASSRDRGNGQPQHF. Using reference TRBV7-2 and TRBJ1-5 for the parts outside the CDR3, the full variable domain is GAGVSQSPSNKVTEKGKDVELRCDPISGHTALYWYRQSLGQGLEFLIYFQGNSAPDKSGLPSDRFSAERTGGSVSTLTIQRTQQEDSAVYLCASSRDRGNGQPQHFGDGTRLSIL.

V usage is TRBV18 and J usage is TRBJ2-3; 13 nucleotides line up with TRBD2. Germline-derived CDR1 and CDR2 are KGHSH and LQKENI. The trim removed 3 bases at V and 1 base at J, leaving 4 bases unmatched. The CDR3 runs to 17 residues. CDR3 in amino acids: CASSPQGLAGGTDTQYF. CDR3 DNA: TGTGCCAGCTCACCCCAAGGACTAGCGGGAGGCACAGATACGCAGTATTTT.

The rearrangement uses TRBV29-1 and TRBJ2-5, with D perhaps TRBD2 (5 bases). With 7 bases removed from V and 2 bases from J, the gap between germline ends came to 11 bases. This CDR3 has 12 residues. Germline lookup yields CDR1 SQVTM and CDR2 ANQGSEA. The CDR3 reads CSGSGHQETQYF. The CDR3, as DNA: TGCAGCGGAAGCGGTCATCAAGAGACCCAGTACTTC. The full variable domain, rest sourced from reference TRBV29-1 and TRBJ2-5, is SAVISQKPSRDICQRGTSLTIQCQVDSQVTMMFWYRQQPGQSLTLIATANQGSEATYESGFVIDKFPISRPNLTFSTLTVSNMSPEDSSIYLCSGSGHQETQYFGPGTRLLVL.

The CDR3 region is CASSQRGPEAFF. In DNA form, the CDR3 reads TGTGCCAGCTCACAGCGAGGGCCTGAAGCTTTCTTT. V and J are TRBV18 and TRBJ1-1; no firm D call. The V end lost 4 bases, the J end lost 6 bases, and 9 bases lay between the germline ends. The CDR3 covers 12 residues. Germline CDR1 is KGHSH and CDR2 is LQKENI.